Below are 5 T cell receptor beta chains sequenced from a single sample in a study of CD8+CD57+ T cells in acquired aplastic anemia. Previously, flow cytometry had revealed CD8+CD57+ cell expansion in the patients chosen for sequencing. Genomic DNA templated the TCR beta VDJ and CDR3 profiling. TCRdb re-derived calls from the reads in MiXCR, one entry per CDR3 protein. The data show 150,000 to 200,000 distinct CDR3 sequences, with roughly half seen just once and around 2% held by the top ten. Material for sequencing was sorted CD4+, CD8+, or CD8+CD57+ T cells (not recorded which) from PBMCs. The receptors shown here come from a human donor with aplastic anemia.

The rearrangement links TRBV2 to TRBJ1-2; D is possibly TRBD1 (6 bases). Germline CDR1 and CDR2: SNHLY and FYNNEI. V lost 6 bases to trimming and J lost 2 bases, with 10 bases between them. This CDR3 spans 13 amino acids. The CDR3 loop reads CASSGQRNYGYTF. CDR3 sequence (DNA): TGTGCCAGCAGCGGACAGAGAAACTATGGCTACACCTTC. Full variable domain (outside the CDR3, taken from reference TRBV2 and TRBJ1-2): EPEVTQTPSHQVTQMGQEVILRCVPISNHLYFYWYRQILGQKVEFLVSFYNNEISEKSEIFDDQFSVERPDGSNFTLKIRSTKLEDSAMYFCASSGQRNYGYTFGSGTRLTVV.

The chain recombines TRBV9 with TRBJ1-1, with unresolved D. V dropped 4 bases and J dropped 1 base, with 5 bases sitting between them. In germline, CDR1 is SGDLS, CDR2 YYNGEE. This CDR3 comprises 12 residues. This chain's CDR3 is CASSPWNTEAFF. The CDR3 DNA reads TGTGCCAGCAGCCCCTGGAACACTGAAGCTTTCTTT.

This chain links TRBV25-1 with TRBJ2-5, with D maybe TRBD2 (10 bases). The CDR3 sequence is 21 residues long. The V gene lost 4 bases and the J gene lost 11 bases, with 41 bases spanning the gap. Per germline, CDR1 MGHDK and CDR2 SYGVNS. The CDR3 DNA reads TGTGCCAGCAGTGCGCCCCCAAGGCTAGCGGGGGCAGATGGGGGACAGGGCTCGCAGTACTTC. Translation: CASSAPPRLAGADGGQGSQYF. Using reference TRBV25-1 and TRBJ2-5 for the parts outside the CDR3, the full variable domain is EADIYQTPRYLVIGTGKKITLECSQTMGHDKMYWYQQDPGMELHLIHYSYGVNSTEKGDLSSESTVSRIRTEHFPLTLESARPSHTSQYLCASSAPPRLAGADGGQGSQYFGPGTRLLVL.

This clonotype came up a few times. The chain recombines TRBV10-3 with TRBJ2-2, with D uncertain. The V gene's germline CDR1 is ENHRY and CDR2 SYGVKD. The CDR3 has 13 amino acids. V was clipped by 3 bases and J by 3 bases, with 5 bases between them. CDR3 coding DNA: TGTGCCATCAGTGAACGGGACACCGGGGAGCTGTTTTTT. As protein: CAISERDTGELFF.

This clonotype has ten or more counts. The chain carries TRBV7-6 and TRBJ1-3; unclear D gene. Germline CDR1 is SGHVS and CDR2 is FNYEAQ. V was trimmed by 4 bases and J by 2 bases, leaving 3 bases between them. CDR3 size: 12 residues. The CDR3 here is CASSSTGNTIYF. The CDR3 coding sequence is TGTGCCAGCAGCTCGACTGGAAACACCATATATTTT.